This T cell receptor (beta chain) is from a study of blood T cell repertoires in COVID-19. The repertoire was sequenced with immunoSEQ multiplex PCR; TCRdb's copy has only in-frame clones and lacks some. The sample includes about 65,000 clones, approximately 93% of them seen just once. Germline V gives CDR1 LGHDT, CDR2 YNNKEL (reference sequence). V lost 6 bases to trimming and J lost 7 bases; unmatched junction nucleotides: 14. The CDR3 extends over 17 amino acids. Sequences were obtained from peripheral blood. The chain joins TRBV3-1 (or the pseudogene TRBV3-2) to TRBJ2-1; 11 bases agree with TRBD2. The receptor was derived from a man aged 65 to 85 with active COVID-19. As DNA, the CDR3 is TGTGCCAGCAGTCACTACTTTAGCGGGGGGGCCCTAAATGAGCAGTTCTTC. Amino acids: CASSHYFSGGALNEQFF.